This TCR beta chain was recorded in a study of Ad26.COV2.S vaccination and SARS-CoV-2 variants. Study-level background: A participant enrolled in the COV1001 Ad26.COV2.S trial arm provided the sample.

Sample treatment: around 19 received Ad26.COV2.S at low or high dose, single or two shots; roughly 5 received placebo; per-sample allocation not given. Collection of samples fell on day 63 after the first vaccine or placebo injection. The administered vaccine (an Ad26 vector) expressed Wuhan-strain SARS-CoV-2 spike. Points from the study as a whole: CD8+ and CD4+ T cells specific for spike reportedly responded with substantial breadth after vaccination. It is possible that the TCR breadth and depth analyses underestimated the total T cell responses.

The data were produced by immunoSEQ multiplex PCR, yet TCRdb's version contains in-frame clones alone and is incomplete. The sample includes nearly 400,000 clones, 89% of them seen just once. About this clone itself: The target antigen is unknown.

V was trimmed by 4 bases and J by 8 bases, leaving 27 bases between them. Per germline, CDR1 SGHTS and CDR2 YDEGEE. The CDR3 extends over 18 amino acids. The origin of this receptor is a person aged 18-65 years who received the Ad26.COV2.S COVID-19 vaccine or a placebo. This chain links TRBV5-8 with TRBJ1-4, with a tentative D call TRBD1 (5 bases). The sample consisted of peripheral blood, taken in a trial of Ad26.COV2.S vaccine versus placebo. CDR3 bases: TGTGCCAGCAGCCGCCATCTCGGGACGACAGCCCCCAGGGAAAAACTGTTTTTT. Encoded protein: CASSRHLGTTAPREKLFF.